Following are 21 T cell receptor beta chains from one sample sequenced in a study of shared clonotypes between healthy human individuals. The data were produced by immunoSEQ multiplex PCR, yet TCRdb's version contains in-frame clones alone and is incomplete. The sample contains 1,500,000 or so clones, roughly 96% of which appear only once. Material for sequencing was naive CD4+ T cells sorted from blood. This sample's subset: CD45RA+ positively selected. All receptors derive from a man aged 25-45 years in good health.

The rearrangement uses TRBV13 and TRBJ2-7; D may correspond to TRBD1 or TRBD2 (6 bases each). The CDR3 runs to 14 residues. Trimming cost V 8 bases and J 2 bases, with 16 bases left between them. CDR1 and CDR2 (germline): PRHDT, FYEKMQ (reference sequence). The CDR3 here is CASAIGGLAYEQYF. CDR3 DNA: TGTGCCAGCGCCATAGGGGGACTTGCCTACGAGCAGTACTTC.

The CDR3 sequence: CASSQMGRQETQYF. CDR3 sequence (DNA): TGCGCCAGCAGCCAGATGGGACGTCAAGAGACCCAGTACTTC. This rearrangement joins TRBV4-1 to TRBJ2-5, with D possibly being TRBD1 or TRBD2 (5 bases each). V lost 3 bases, J lost 2 bases, and 10 bases lay in between. Germline CDR1 is MGHRA and CDR2 is YSYEKL. The CDR3 consists of 14 residues.

On this clone itself: Other DNA sequences within the sample encode an identical CDR3. The chain recombines TRBV15 with TRBJ1-1; D uncertain. The length of the CDR3 is 12 residues. Looked up from germline, CDR1 is LNHNV and CDR2 is YYDKDF (reference sequence). Trimming pared 0 bases from V and 2 bases from J, leaving 1 base between. The CDR3 spells CATSRENTEAFF. Here the CDR3 DNA reads TGTGCCACCAGCAGAGAAAACACTGAAGCTTTCTTT.

The chain couples TRBV2 to TRBJ2-7; TRBD1 matches 7 bases. Germline CDR1 and CDR2: SNHLY and FYNNEI. V dropped 7 bases and J dropped 0; count of bases not matched to a gene: 3. The CDR3 consists of 13 residues. CDR3: CASTRQGSYEQYF. The CDR3 coding sequence is TGTGCCAGCACCCGACAGGGCTCCTACGAGCAGTACTTC.

The V gene is TRBV29-1, the J gene TRBJ2-7; TRBD2 agrees at 7 bases. After removal of 6 bases from V and 6 bases from J, the junction contained 5 bases not matched to a gene. Germline V lookup: CDR1 SQVTM, CDR2 ANQGSEA. CDR3 length equals 11 residues. The CDR3 bases are TGCAGCGTCGCAGCGGGGTTCGAGCAGTACTTC. Translating it yields CSVAAGFEQYF.

The chain carries TRBV29-1 and TRBJ2-5; the match to TRBD1 covers 8 bases. The V and J ends lost 4 bases and 4 bases, in that order; junction bases with no gene match: 2. Germline assignment: CDR1 SQVTM and CDR2 ANQGSEA. This CDR3 is built from 12 residues. The CDR3 sequence: CSVVQGAETQYF. CDR3 nucleotide sequence: TGCAGCGTTGTCCAGGGGGCAGAGACCCAGTACTTC. Full variable domain (missing parts from reference TRBV29-1 and TRBJ2-5): SAVISQKPSRDICQRGTSLTIQCQVDSQVTMMFWYRQQPGQSLTLIATANQGSEATYESGFVIDKFPISRPNLTFSTLTVSNMSPEDSSIYLCSVVQGAETQYFGPGTRLLVL.

A note on this clone: This CDR3 is also generated by other DNA sequences in the sample. This sequence joins TRBV5-1 and TRBJ2-5, with D perhaps matching TRBD2 (5 bases). The V and J ends lost 0 bases and 2 bases respectively, with 8 bases between them. Germline-derived CDR1 and CDR2 are SGHRS and YFSETQ. This CDR3 region has 14 residues. The CDR3 sequence: CASSLGGKQETQYF. The CDR3 nucleotides are TGCGCCAGCAGCTTGGGAGGGAAACAAGAGACCCAGTACTTC.

The rearrangement uses TRBV7-6 and TRBJ2-5; D perhaps matches TRBD2 (5 bases). Germline V gene lookup returns CDR1 SGHVS and CDR2 FNYEAQ. CDR3 length equals 16 residues. Trimming left V 1 base short and J 5 bases short, with 17 bases between. The DNA for the CDR3 is TGTGCCAGCAGCTTAGTCCCCCGAGGGAAGGGTGAGACCCAGTACTTC. It translates to CASSLVPRGKGETQYF.

The chain has TRBV7-8 and TRBJ2-1; D gene unclear. Deletions cut 4 bases from V and 7 bases from J, with 5 bases between. The CDR3 loop spans 11 amino acids. Germline CDR1 reads SGHVS; CDR2 reads FQNEAQ. The CDR3 DNA sequence: TGTGCCAGCAGCTCGTCGAATGAGCAGTTCTTC. Protein: CASSSSNEQFF.

The genes are TRBV7-2 and TRBJ2-5, with TRBD1 matching 9 bases. The CDR3 extends over 13 amino acids. CDR1 and CDR2 from the germline V gene are SGHTA and FQGNSA. Trimming at V came to 3 bases and at J to 5 bases, leaving 1 base not matched to a gene. CDR3 amino acids: CASSLGQGETQYF. The CDR3 coding sequence is TGTGCCAGCAGCTTGGGACAGGGTGAGACCCAGTACTTC.

V and J are TRBV15 and TRBJ2-1, with a weak D call TRBD2 (5 bases). CDR3 length: 18 amino acids. The germline V gene encodes CDR1 LNHNV and CDR2 YYDKDF (reference sequence). Trimming took 0 bases from V and 3 from J, leaving 18 bases between them. CDR3 nucleotides: TGTGCCACCAGCAGAGATAAAGGAGGCTCAACTCTCTACAATGAGCAGTTCTTC. Encoded protein: CATSRDKGGSTLYNEQFF.

This clone has just one count. V gene TRBV18 combines with J gene TRBJ2-1; 7 bases align to TRBD2. V shed 1 base, J shed 4 bases, and the junction held 4 bases outside the gene matches. The CDR3 consists of 15 residues. The germline V gene has CDR1 KGHSH and CDR2 LQKENI. The CDR3 DNA is TGTGCCAGCTCACCACTTTCTAGCGGATACAATGAGCAGTTCTTC. Encoded protein: CASSPLSSGYNEQFF.

The chain combines TRBV18 with TRBJ1-1, with a tentative D call TRBD1 (6 bases). With 5 bases removed from V and 7 bases from J, the gap between germline ends came to 17 bases. CDR1 and CDR2 from the germline V gene are KGHSH and LQKENI. This CDR3 contains 14 residues. Written as DNA, the CDR3 is TGTGCCAGCTCAACGCGAGGGGGGAGCGGTGAAGCTTTCTTT. Protein: CASSTRGGSGEAFF.

This chain uses TRBV5-1 with TRBJ2-1; D unresolved. The ends were cut back, 7 bases at V and 0 bases at J, with 14 bases in the middle. CDR3 length: 15 amino acids. Germline-derived CDR1 and CDR2 are SGHRS and YFSETQ. CDR3 coding DNA: TGCGCCAGCCATGCGGACGGTAGCTCCTACAATGAGCAGTTCTTC. It yields the protein CASHADGSSYNEQFF. The whole variable domain, filled in from reference TRBV5-1 and TRBJ2-1, reads KAGVTQTPRYLIKTRGQQVTLSCSPISGHRSVSWYQQTPGQGLQFLFEYFSETQRNKGNFPGRFSGRQFSNSRSEMNVSTLELGDSALYLCASHADGSSYNEQFFGPGTRLTVL.

This clone has a single count. V and J are TRBV29-1 and TRBJ2-7, with 7 bases that match TRBD2. Germline CDR1 and CDR2: SQVTM and ANQGSEA. V was pared by 4 bases and J by 5 bases, with 11 bases of the junction left unmatched. The CDR3 extends over 14 amino acids. The CDR3 DNA is TGCAGCGTTGGACGGAGGGAGGGCGACGACGAGCAGTACTTC. Amino acid sequence: CSVGRREGDDEQYF.

V is TRBV30 and J is TRBJ1-1; no definite D call. CDR1 GTSNPN and CDR2 SVGIG come from the germline V gene (reference sequence). The ends were cut back, 2 bases at V and 1 base at J, with 14 bases in the middle. This CDR3 comprises 15 residues. The CDR3 DNA follows: TGTGCCTGGAGTCGACCCCCAGCGGGGAACACTGAAGCTTTCTTT. Translating gives CAWSRPPAGNTEAFF.

The chain combines TRBV29-1 with TRBJ2-5, with D tentatively TRBD2 (6 bases). V lost 3 bases, J lost 5 bases, and 10 bases lay in between. CDR1 and CDR2 (germline): SQVTM, ANQGSEA. CDR3 length: 12 amino acids. CDR3 residues: CSVDYGGETQYF. The CDR3 nucleotides are TGCAGCGTTGATTATGGGGGGGAGACCCAGTACTTC.

The chain has TRBV28 and TRBJ2-1; the match to TRBD2 covers 11 bases. Germline-derived CDR1 and CDR2 are MDHEN and SYDVKM. This CDR3 comprises 20 residues. Losses at the gene ends were 6 bases for V and 2 bases for J; bases not matched to a gene: 18. DNA of the CDR3: TGTGCCAGCAGCAGGGGGTGGGGACAAGCGACTAGCGGGACCTACAATGAGCAGTTCTTC. This gives the protein CASSRGWGQATSGTYNEQFF.

The chain employs TRBV6-5 and TRBJ1-5; D is undetermined. The germline CDR1 and CDR2 sequences are MNHEY and SVGAGI. V shed 4 bases and J shed 0 bases, with 10 bases lying between them. The length of the CDR3 is 15 residues. For the CDR3, the DNA is TGTGCCAGCAGTTCCGGGTCTCATAGCAATCAGCCCCAGCATTTT. Amino acids: CASSSGSHSNQPQHF.

The gene calls are TRBV30 and TRBJ1-1, with a possible D match to TRBD1 (5 bases). This CDR3 has 14 amino acids. Germline V gene lookup returns CDR1 GTSNPN and CDR2 SVGIG (reference sequence). V lost 7 bases and J 0 bases, leaving 15 bases between the germline ends. The CDR3 bases are TGTGCCTCTGGAAGGGGCCAGCTGAACACTGAAGCTTTCTTT. This sequence encodes CASGRGQLNTEAFF.

V is TRBV9 and J is TRBJ2-7, with TRBD1 matching over 10 bases. CDR1 and CDR2 from the germline V gene are SGDLS and YYNGEE. V lost 3 bases and J lost 6; bases outside the gene matches: 15. CDR3 length: 17 residues. The CDR3 protein is CASSATGQGVPLLEQYF. The CDR3, as DNA: TGTGCCAGCAGCGCGACAGGACAGGGGGTACCCCTACTCGAGCAGTACTTC.